This T cell receptor beta chain is from a study of CD8+CD57+ T cells in acquired aplastic anemia. Study background: The average for DNA from sorted CD4+ and CD8+ cells was 3.2 ug.

V shed 6 bases and J shed 4 bases, with 7 bases lying between them. Germline CDR1 is ENHRY and CDR2 is SYGVKD. The CDR3 covers 12 residues. Points on this clonotype: Its specificity is unknown.

Findings and caveats of the study: Researchers report that approximately 28 CD8+ CDR3 sequences appeared in both patients and controls.

Investigators profiled TCR beta VDJ and CDR3 from genomic DNA template. Using its own MiXCR run on the reads, TCRdb lists one record per CDR3 protein. The repertoire has some 190,000 distinct CDR3 sequences, around 59% of them found once; the top ten carry roughly 15%. Input material: sorted CD4+, CD8+, or CD8+CD57+ T cells (not recorded which) from PBMCs. The chain has TRBV10-3 and TRBJ1-5; D gene ambiguous. The sequence was collected from a human donor in good health, serving as a control. The chain's CDR3 is CAISPNNQPQHF. The CDR3 bases are TGTGCCATCAGCCCCAATAATCAGCCCCAGCATTTT.